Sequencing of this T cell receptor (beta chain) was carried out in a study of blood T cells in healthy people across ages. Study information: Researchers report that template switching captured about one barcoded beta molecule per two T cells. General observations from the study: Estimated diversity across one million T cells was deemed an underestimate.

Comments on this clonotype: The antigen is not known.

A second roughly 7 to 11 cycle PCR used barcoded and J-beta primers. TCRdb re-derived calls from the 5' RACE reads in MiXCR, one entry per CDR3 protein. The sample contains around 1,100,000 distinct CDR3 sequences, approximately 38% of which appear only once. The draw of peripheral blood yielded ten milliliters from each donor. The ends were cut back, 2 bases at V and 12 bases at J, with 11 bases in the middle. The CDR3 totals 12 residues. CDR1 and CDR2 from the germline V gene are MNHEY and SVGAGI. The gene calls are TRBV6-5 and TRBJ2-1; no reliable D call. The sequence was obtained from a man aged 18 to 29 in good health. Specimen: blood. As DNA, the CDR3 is TGTGCCAGCAGTTACGCCCCGGTTGGGCAGTTCTTC. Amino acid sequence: CASSYAPVGQFF.